The clone carrying this TCR beta chain was detected a few times. The CDR3 sequence is 12 residues long. Germline V gene data show CDR1 as SQVTM and CDR2 as ANQGSEA. The V end lost 2 bases, the J end lost 7 bases, and 11 bases lay between the germline ends. The sample comes from a study of blood T cells in healthy people across ages. With a J-beta primer mix and a sample-barcoded 5' primer, a second PCR ran about 7 to 12 cycles. In TCRdb, the 5' RACE reads were re-called with MiXCR into one record per CDR3 protein. The sample includes 800,000 to 1,300,000 distinct CDR3 sequences, roughly 24% seen only once; the top ten take around 0.7%. The sample was also linked to a second study, of T cells of mothers and their children.

The rearrangement uses TRBV29-1 and TRBJ1-2; a weak D match, TRBD1 (5 bases). The sequencing sample was made of blood. The clonotype comes from a girl aged 2-10 years in good health. The CDR3 region is CSVEKGRGGYTF. The CDR3 nucleotides read TGCAGCGTTGAAAAAGGAAGGGGTGGCTACACCTTC. Supplemented by reference TRBV29-1 and TRBJ1-2, the full variable domain reads SAVISQKPSRDICQRGTSLTIQCQVDSQVTMMFWYRQQPGQSLTLIATANQGSEATYESGFVIDKFPISRPNLTFSTLTVSNMSPEDSSIYLCSVEKGRGGYTFGSGTRLTVV.